A single sample gave rise to the 4 T cell receptor beta chains below, sequenced in a study of technical replicates of blood from several donors. Method: immunoSEQ multiplex PCR; TCRdb's copy keeps in-frame clones and lacks some. This table holds roughly 85,000 clones, 94% found once. Sequencing was done on a sample of T cells isolated from PBMCs. Every receptor here comes from a human donor in good health.

This chain links TRBV27 with TRBJ1-2, with 9 bases fitting TRBD1. The J segment lost 4 bases and the V segment lost 5 bases, leaving 11 bases of the junction unmatched. This CDR3 spans 16 amino acids. Looked up from germline, CDR1 is MNHEY and CDR2 is SMNVEV (reference sequence). This CDR3 is CASSHRLTGGAYGYTF. The CDR3 DNA reads TGTGCCAGCAGTCATCGATTAACAGGGGGCGCCTATGGCTACACCTTC.

The V call is TRBV28, the J call TRBJ1-2; TRBD1 might be the D (6 bases). Germline V gene data show CDR1 as MDHEN and CDR2 as SYDVKM. The CDR3 sequence is 13 residues long. V lost 7 bases, J lost 8 bases, and 17 bases lay in between. The CDR3 DNA sequence: TGTGCCAGCAAATCAATGTCGGGGGGCGGCTACACCTTC. This codes for CASKSMSGGGYTF.

J is TRBJ1-2 and V is TRBV29-1; D call uncertain. Trimming removed 6 bases at V and 2 bases at J, with 7 bases between. Per the germline V gene, CDR1 is SQVTM and CDR2 is ANQGSEA. CDR3 length: 11 amino acids. Here the CDR3 DNA reads TGCAGCGTATTGGCAAACTATGGCTACACCTTC. Its protein is CSVLANYGYTF. The variable domain in full, with the rest retrieved from reference TRBV29-1 and TRBJ1-2, is SAVISQKPSRDICQRGTSLTIQCQVDSQVTMMFWYRQQPGQSLTLIATANQGSEATYESGFVIDKFPISRPNLTFSTLTVSNMSPEDSSIYLCSVLANYGYTFGSGTRLTVV.

The gene calls are TRBV27 and TRBJ2-2; 10 nucleotides align to TRBD1. The V gene's germline CDR1 is MNHEY and CDR2 SMNVEV (reference sequence). Trimming removed 3 bases from V and 0 bases from J; junction bases left unmatched: 4. The CDR3 covers 17 residues. The DNA for the CDR3 is TGTGCCAGCAGTTTGGGACAGGGGCTATCGAACACCGGGGAGCTGTTTTTT. It codes for CASSLGQGLSNTGELFF.